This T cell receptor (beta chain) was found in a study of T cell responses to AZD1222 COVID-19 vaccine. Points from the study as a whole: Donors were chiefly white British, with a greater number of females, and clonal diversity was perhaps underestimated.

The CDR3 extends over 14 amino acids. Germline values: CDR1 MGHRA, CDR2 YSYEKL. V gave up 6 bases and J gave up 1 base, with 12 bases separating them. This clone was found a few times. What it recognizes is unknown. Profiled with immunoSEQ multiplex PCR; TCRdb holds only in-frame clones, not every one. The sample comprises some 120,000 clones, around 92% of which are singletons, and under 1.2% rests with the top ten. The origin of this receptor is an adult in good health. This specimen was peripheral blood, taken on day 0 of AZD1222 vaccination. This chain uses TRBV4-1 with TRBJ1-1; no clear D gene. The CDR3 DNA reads TGCGCCAGCAGTAACGCAGTGAAGAACACTGAAGCTTTCTTT. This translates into CASSNAVKNTEAFF.